This T cell receptor beta chain was sequenced in a study of monozygotic twins with inflammatory bowel disease (dated by TCRdb to about 2019). In terms of the full investigation: The complete study included some 28 monozygotic twin pairs: 19 IBD-discordant Danish pairs and nine German pairs, of which four were IBD-concordant and five were IBD-discordant. The search for disease-associated traits relied mainly on comparing, within discordant pairs, IBD patients with their genetically identical healthy co-twins. Each individual had, on average, about 151 000 unique TCRalpha sequences and 181 000 unique TCRbeta sequences available for analysis. Study-wide findings and limitations: Because patients were on differing immunosuppressive treatments, the repertoires may have picked up extra background noise and inter-individual variability. Different T cell subtypes could not be distinguished in the analysis. Compared with healthy twins, IBD patients had fewer clonotypes in common with other individuals, a difference most pronounced in patients showing signs of disease activity. Concordant and discordant twins showed no difference in repertoire similarity, possibly because of limited statistical power. TCRbeta repertoire diversity, by inverse Simpson index, was decreased in IBD patients compared with their healthy co-twins. The results gave no support for a single strong signal or clonotype linked to IBD.

The CDR3 sequence holds 15 residues, the cysteine and phenylalanine included. The DNA is not on file. CDR1 is given as SEHNR and CDR2 as FQNEAQ, both from the germline V gene (reference sequence). With regard to this clonotype: Its cognate antigen has yet to be identified.

A 2.5 ml peripheral blood sample was drawn into PAXgene tubes per donor and stored at -80°C. Without any T cell sorting, total RNA was extracted from whole blood using the PAXgene blood miRNA kit on an automated QIAcube. Peripheral blood from monozygotic twin pairs, either concordant or discordant for inflammatory bowel disease, underwent deep TCRalpha and TCRbeta repertoire profiling that used unique molecular barcoding. For every twin pair, smoking habits were documented, and each individual was categorised as a current, former or never smoker. Library preparation used 5' RACE. For each TCR library, roughly 3,600 ng of total RNA was used. For each sample, cDNA synthesis was carried out in eight separate reactions using SMARTScribe reverse transcriptase. During cDNA synthesis, template switching was used to introduce unique molecular identifiers that contained a 6-nucleotide sample barcode. TCRalpha and TCRbeta cDNA was amplified in two nested PCRs of roughly 17 and 9 cycles, and bead purification was carried out after each PCR. Before amplification, the cDNA was treated with uracil DNA-glycosylase and purified using the QIAquick PCR purification kit. The second PCR was the step at which Illumina TruSeq-compatible adapters and sample-specific barcodes were added. Library quality and concentration were checked on TapeStation and Qubit, and libraries were pooled at about 5 ng each. Pooled libraries were sequenced on an Illumina HiSeq2500 single-index Rapid Run with 2 x 100 bp reads and custom sequencing primers. The published analysis was carried out like this. MiGEC version 1.2.6 was used for UMI-based consensus assembly to correct PCR and sequencing errors. MiXCR version 2.1.1 was used for V(D)J alignment, clonotype assembly and CDR3 extraction. Gene usage, clonotype sharing and MAIT/NKT TCR abundance were normalised by analysing the top 1000, 10 000 and 20 000 clonotypes per sample. After downsampling to 27 000 UMIs, diversity was calculated as the inverse Simpson index using the vegan R package. Paired Mann-Whitney U tests were applied to discordant twin pairs, with Benjamini-Hochberg correction for multiple testing. Following reprocessing of the reads by TCRdb, the data hold one row per CDR3 protein sequence and no DNA is available. It is TCRdb's table, rather than the study itself, that gives the V and J calls and clone size. The sample's table lists a count of 210,000 or so distinct CDR3 sequences. The top ten hold 7.7% of the sample.

This chain is built from TRBV7-9 and TRBJ1-2; TCRdb picks TRBD1, but there is no DNA to check that call. The sequencing input was blood. This clonotype originated in a human donor with ulcerative colitis or Crohn's disease, or a healthy co-twin of an affected twin (not recorded which). The CDR3 protein: CASSLEMTGAYGYTF.